Below, 21 T cell receptor beta chains from the same sample are listed, as sequenced in a study of T cell changes during pregnancy in multiple sclerosis. TCRdb keeps only in-frame clones here, not all; method: immunoSEQ multiplex PCR. In the table there are 50,000 to 55,000 clones, around nine tenths of which are singletons. The specimen was CD4+ T cells from peripheral blood mononuclear cells, collected after pregnancy. The receptors were gathered from a female donor with multiple sclerosis, enrolled in a pregnancy study.

V usage is TRBV6-5 and J usage is TRBJ1-1; D is perhaps TRBD1 (5 bases). This CDR3 is 13 amino acids long. In germline, CDR1 is MNHEY, CDR2 SVGAGI. V was trimmed by 6 bases and J by 6 bases, leaving 14 bases between them. CDR3 DNA sequence: TGTGCCAGCAGCAAGACAGTTTACTCTGAAGCTTTCTTT. Translation: CASSKTVYSEAFF.

The chain joins TRBV4-2 to TRBJ1-1; tentative D call: TRBD1 (5 bases). This CDR3 is built from 16 residues. Per the germline V gene, CDR1 is LGHNA and CDR2 is YNFKEQ. The ends were cut back, 0 bases at V and 0 bases at J, with 11 bases in the middle. In nucleotides, the CDR3 is TGTGCCAGCAGCCAAGATCCCCGACAGTTGAACACTGAAGCTTTCTTT. Residues: CASSQDPRQLNTEAFF.

The chain is built from TRBV28 and TRBJ1-4, with 7 bases matching TRBD1. CDR1 and CDR2 from the germline V gene are MDHEN and SYDVKM. The CDR3 loop spans 15 amino acids. The V segment lost 2 bases and the J segment 7 bases; nucleotides outside the gene matches: 7. The CDR3 loop reads CASSLRGGEVEKLFF. DNA for the CDR3: TGTGCCAGCAGTTTAAGAGGGGGCGAGGTTGAAAAACTGTTTTTT.

The CDR3 DNA sequence: TGTGCCAGCAGCGTAGCGGGAGTGAACACCGGGGAGCTGTTTTTT. Translation gives CASSVAGVNTGELFF. V is TRBV2 and J is TRBJ2-2; 9 nucleotides match TRBD2. This CDR3 has 15 residues. The J segment lost 1 base and the V segment lost 6 bases, leaving 3 bases of the junction unmatched. Germline V lookup: CDR1 SNHLY, CDR2 FYNNEI.

V usage is TRBV29-1 and J usage is TRBJ2-3; tentative D call: TRBD1 (6 bases). The CDR3 has 12 amino acids. Germline V gene sequence: CDR1 SQVTM, CDR2 ANQGSEA. Trimming stripped 5 bases from V and 4 bases from J, with 10 bases between. This chain's CDR3 is CSVKTGPDTQYF. In DNA, the CDR3 is TGCAGCGTTAAAACAGGGCCAGATACGCAGTATTTT.

This sequence joins TRBV5-1 and TRBJ1-1; D is unresolved. The CDR3 sequence is 14 residues long. The V and J ends lost 6 bases and 2 bases respectively, with 14 bases between them. CDR1 and CDR2 from the germline V gene are SGHRS and YFSETQ. In nucleotides, the CDR3 is TGCGCCAGCACGGACGGGAACGTTAACACTGAAGCTTTCTTT. Its protein is CASTDGNVNTEAFF.

This chain links TRBV14 with TRBJ1-3; D is unresolved. CDR3 length equals 15 residues. Germline V lookup: CDR1 SGHDN, CDR2 FVKESK. V was clipped by 0 bases and J by 4 bases, with 10 bases between them. The CDR3 sequence: CASSQDLYGGNTIYF. The CDR3 DNA sequence: TGTGCCAGCAGCCAAGATCTCTACGGGGGAAACACCATATATTTT.

The V call is TRBV5-1, the J call TRBJ2-1, with a possible D match to TRBD1 (6 bases). Trimming cost V 0 bases and J 2 bases, with 9 bases left between them. This CDR3 region has 15 residues. Per germline, CDR1 SGHRS and CDR2 YFSETQ. The CDR3 DNA reads TGCGCCAGCAGCTTGGCCTCAGGGGCCTACAATGAGCAGTTCTTC. Protein product: CASSLASGAYNEQFF.

V gene TRBV30 combines with J gene TRBJ1-2; TRBD1 matches at 7 bases. The CDR3 is 16 residues long. Germline-derived CDR1 and CDR2 are GTSNPN and SVGIG (reference sequence). V dropped 1 base and J dropped 0; count of bases not matched to a gene: 8. CDR3 DNA: TGTGCCTGGAGTGGGCCCGGGACAGCAGCTAACTATGGCTACACCTTC. It codes for CAWSGPGTAANYGYTF.

The chain combines TRBV7-2 with TRBJ2-5; 7 positions match TRBD2. The length of the CDR3 is 14 residues. From germline, CDR1 is SGHTA and CDR2 FQGNSA. V dropped 3 bases and J dropped 1; count of bases not matched to a gene: 2. The CDR3 DNA reads as TGTGCCAGCAGCTTCGGGGGGTCCCAAGAGACCCAGTACTTC. This translates into CASSFGGSQETQYF.

In DNA, the CDR3 is TGTGCCAGCAGCTTGGAAGGCAGGGCTAGCACAGATACGCAGTATTTT. Translation: CASSLEGRASTDTQYF. V gene TRBV5-4 combines with J gene TRBJ2-3; tentatively, D is TRBD1 (5 bases). Trimming took off 0 bases at V and 0 bases at J, with 11 bases between the two ends. CDR3 length equals 16 residues. Germline lookup yields CDR1 SGHNT and CDR2 YYREEE (reference sequence).

Comment on this clone: The identical CDR3 is also encoded by other nucleotide sequences in the sample. The chain employs TRBV5-1 and TRBJ2-5, with 10 bases lining up with TRBD2. Unmatched junction bases numbered 6, after V lost 2 bases and J lost 5 bases. Per the germline V gene, CDR1 is SGHRS and CDR2 is YFSETQ. The CDR3 sequence is 15 residues long. CDR3 nucleotides: TGCGCCAGCAGCTTTGGGCTAGCGGGAGTGGAGACCCAGTACTTC. The encoded protein is CASSFGLAGVETQYF.

This clone appeared once. The chain is built from TRBV7-3 and TRBJ1-1, with a possible D match to TRBD1 (5 bases). This CDR3 spans 13 amino acids. Germline lookup yields CDR1 SGHTA and CDR2 FQGTGA. Trimming stripped 8 bases from V and 1 base from J, with 11 bases between. This CDR3 reads CASSRVPNTEAFF. The CDR3 coding sequence is TGTGCCAGCTCCAGGGTCCCGAACACTGAAGCTTTCTTT.

The chain recombines TRBV28 with TRBJ2-1; 7 nucleotides agree with TRBD2. This CDR3 is 16 amino acids long. The ends lost 1 base at V and 6 bases at J; junction bases unmatched: 9. The germline V gene encodes CDR1 MDHEN and CDR2 SYDVKM. The CDR3, as DNA: TGTGCCAGCAGTTTATTTCGGGGGGTTCGGGGCAATGAGCAGTTCTTC. The encoded protein is CASSLFRGVRGNEQFF.

The chain carries TRBV6-5 and TRBJ2-1; D gene uncertain. V dropped 8 bases and J dropped 0 bases, with 14 bases sitting between them. The CDR3 runs to 15 residues. From germline, CDR1 is MNHEY and CDR2 SVGAGI. DNA of the CDR3: TGTGCCAGCTGCTTAGACCGGAGCTCCTACAATGAGCAGTTCTTC. This translates into CASCLDRSSYNEQFF.

This chain links TRBV4-3 with TRBJ2-1; 14 bases are shared with TRBD2. Unmatched junction bases numbered 6, after V lost 1 base and J lost 4 bases. Germline-derived CDR1 and CDR2 are LGHNA and YSLEER. The CDR3 covers 18 residues. CDR3 DNA sequence: TGCGCCAGCAGCCAAGGTTTTTGGACTAGCGGGGGGTACAATGAGCAGTTCTTC. Amino acid sequence: CASSQGFWTSGGYNEQFF.

This rearrangement joins TRBV7-2 to TRBJ2-5; possibly TRBD2 for D (7 bases). The CDR3 totals 17 residues. V was cut by 5 bases and J by 7 bases, with 26 bases left in between. CDR1 is SGHTA, CDR2 FQGNSA, per germline. For the CDR3, the DNA is TGTGCCAGCAGCCCACCCGGCCTAGCGGAGGGGGGTGGGACCCAGTACTTC. It codes for CASSPPGLAEGGGTQYF.

This chain links TRBV10-3 with TRBJ1-5; tentatively, D is TRBD1 (5 bases). The V end was cut by 4 bases, the J end by 4 bases, with 8 bases between. Germline CDR1 and CDR2: ENHRY and SYGVKD. The CDR3 is 13 residues long. In nucleotides, the CDR3 is TGTGCCATCAGTGCAGGGCTTAATCAGCCCCAGCATTTT. Protein product: CAISAGLNQPQHF.

This sequence joins TRBV2 and TRBJ2-4, with D possibly TRBD2 on 6 matching bases. V gave up 5 bases and J gave up 8 bases, with 19 bases separating them. Germline V CDR1 and CDR2: SNHLY, FYNNEI. The length of the CDR3 is 15 residues. This chain's CDR3 is CASSRTGVRRDIQYF. The CDR3, as DNA: TGTGCCAGCAGTCGAACGGGAGTGCGGAGGGACATTCAGTACTTC.

V and J are TRBV29-1 and TRBJ2-5; D is unclear. Germline assignment: CDR1 SQVTM and CDR2 ANQGSEA. V lost 3 bases, J lost 0 bases, and 5 bases lay in between. This CDR3 has 12 residues. CDR3 nucleotides: TGCAGCGTTGACCCGTACCAAGAGACCCAGTACTTC. It encodes CSVDPYQETQYF.

The V and J genes are TRBV2 and TRBJ2-1; 7 positions agree with TRBD2. The CDR3 is 14 residues long. Per the germline V gene, CDR1 is SNHLY and CDR2 is FYNNEI. The V segment lost 6 bases and the J segment 5 bases; nucleotides outside the gene matches: 7. The CDR3 coding sequence is TGTGCCAGCAGCCACGGTGGGACTAACAATGAGCAGTTCTTC. Amino acids: CASSHGGTNNEQFF.